This T cell receptor (beta chain) was found in a study of shared clonotypes between healthy human individuals. Measured with immunoSEQ multiplex PCR; TCRdb has only the in-frame clones, and not every one. The sample consists of a few million clones, more than 90% of them appearing once. This CDR3 has 14 residues. The germline gives CDR1 LNHDA, CDR2 SQIVND (reference sequence). Trimming removed 7 bases from V and 3 bases from J, with 12 bases in between. Sequenced material: naive CD4+ T cells sorted from blood. Described subset: CD45RA+ positively selected. The gene calls are TRBV19 and TRBJ2-2; D is perhaps TRBD1 (6 bases). The sequence derives from a young man in good health. CDR3 sequence: CASTRSGDTGELFF. As DNA, the CDR3 is TGTGCCAGTACTAGGTCAGGGGACACCGGGGAGCTGTTTTTT.